The 10 T cell receptor beta chains below were found in one sample sequenced in a study of blood T cell repertoires in COVID-19. This table comes from immunoSEQ multiplex PCR, and its TCRdb copy is limited to in-frame clones, with some not included. The sample contains around 200,000 clones, around 81% of which appear only once. The sample was peripheral blood. The receptor set was obtained from a woman in her 70s with acute or convalescent COVID-19.

The CDR3 DNA follows: TGTGCCAGCCGACAGGGGCTAGCGGGAGGGCCTAAGAATACGCAGTATTTT. This translates into CASRQGLAGGPKNTQYF. The chain joins TRBV10-3 to TRBJ2-3; 12 positions match TRBD2. Trimming took 10 bases from V and 7 from J; bases not matched to a gene: 18. The CDR3 loop spans 17 amino acids. Per the germline V gene, CDR1 is ENHRY and CDR2 is SYGVKD.

The chain couples TRBV5-1 to TRBJ1-2; D is perhaps TRBD1 (5 bases). CDR1 is SGHRS and CDR2 is YFSETQ in the germline V gene. V was shortened by 4 bases and J by 7 bases, with 11 bases between the two germline ends. The CDR3 spans 12 residues. The CDR3 DNA is TGCGCCAGCAGCGCTGGGGGGTCTGGCTACACCTTC. This codes for CASSAGGSGYTF.

The chain joins TRBV12-3 or TRBV12-4 to TRBJ1-2; D not resolved. Trimming took 3 bases from V and 8 from J, leaving 10 bases between them. This CDR3 has 12 amino acids. CDR3 amino acids: CASSFRGSGYTF. In DNA form, the CDR3 reads TGTGCCAGCAGTTTTCGGGGTAGCGGCTACACCTTC.

The chain recombines TRBV2 with TRBJ1-2; D is perhaps TRBD1 (5 bases). The germline gives CDR1 SNHLY, CDR2 FYNNEI. There are 13 residues in the CDR3. Trimming removed 6 bases from V and 6 bases from J, with 14 bases in between. The CDR3 reads CASSKDSHDGYTF. The CDR3 DNA sequence: TGTGCCAGCAGCAAAGACAGCCACGATGGCTACACCTTC. Based on the CDR3 plus reference TRBV2 and TRBJ1-2, the full variable domain is EPEVTQTPSHQVTQMGQEVILRCVPISNHLYFYWYRQILGQKVEFLVSFYNNEISEKSEIFDDQFSVERPDGSNFTLKIRSTKLEDSAMYFCASSKDSHDGYTFGSGTRLTVV.

V usage is TRBV28 and J usage is TRBJ1-3, with D tentatively TRBD1 (6 bases). Per germline, CDR1 MDHEN and CDR2 SYDVKM. Trimming stripped 6 bases from V and 1 base from J, with 13 bases between. CDR3 length: 15 amino acids. The CDR3 DNA is TGTGCCAGCAGGGAAGACCAGGGGTCTGGAAACACCATATATTTT. Its translation is CASREDQGSGNTIYF. The variable domain in full, completed from reference TRBV28 and TRBJ1-3, reads DVKVTQSSRYLVKRTGEKVFLECVQDMDHENMFWYRQDPGLGLRLIYFSYDVKMKEKGDIPEGYSVSREKKERFSLILESASTNQTSMYLCASREDQGSGNTIYFGEGSWLTVV.

The chain has TRBV6-6 and TRBJ2-7; 9 bases are shared with TRBD2. There are 18 residues in the CDR3. The V gene end was trimmed by 5 bases and the J gene end by 4 bases; junction bases not matched to a gene: 18. Germline CDR1 reads MNHNY; CDR2 reads SVGAGI (reference sequence). CDR3 DNA sequence: TGTGCCAGCAGTCCGGGACTAGCAGAGCCCTGGGGATTTTACGAGCAGTACTTC. This codes for CASSPGLAEPWGFYEQYF.

V is TRBV15 and J is TRBJ1-2, with D perhaps TRBD1 (5 bases). The CDR3 extends over 17 amino acids. Trimming left V 1 base short and J 4 bases short, with 19 bases between. Germline CDR1 reads LNHNV; CDR2 reads YYDKDF (reference sequence). CDR3 in DNA: TGTGCCACCAGCAGAGGGTATCAGGGTAAGACCTCCTATGGCTACACCTTC. Translation gives CATSRGYQGKTSYGYTF.

The J gene is TRBJ2-7, the V gene TRBV6-5, with D perhaps TRBD1 (5 bases). Germline V gene data show CDR1 as MNHEY and CDR2 as SVGAGI. V lost 6 bases, J lost 2 bases, and 17 bases lay in between. The CDR3 contains 15 residues. CDR3 DNA: TGTGCCAGCAGGAAGTCTGGGGCACCACCCTACGAGCAGTACTTC. As protein: CASRKSGAPPYEQYF.

This chain connects TRBV12-3 or TRBV12-4 to TRBJ1-5; D is undetermined. This CDR3 has 11 residues. Deletions cut 6 bases from V and 8 bases from J, with 8 bases between. Here the CDR3 reads CASSRAEPQHF. The CDR3 region has the DNA TGTGCCAGCAGCAGAGCGGAGCCCCAGCATTTT.

The chain employs TRBV27 and TRBJ1-5, with D unclear. Germline values: CDR1 MNHEY, CDR2 SMNVEV (reference sequence). There are 11 residues in the CDR3. Deletions cut 7 bases from V and 7 bases from J, with 8 bases between. CDR3 amino acids: CASKSRQPQHF. Here the CDR3 DNA reads TGTGCCAGCAAAAGTCGGCAGCCCCAGCATTTT.